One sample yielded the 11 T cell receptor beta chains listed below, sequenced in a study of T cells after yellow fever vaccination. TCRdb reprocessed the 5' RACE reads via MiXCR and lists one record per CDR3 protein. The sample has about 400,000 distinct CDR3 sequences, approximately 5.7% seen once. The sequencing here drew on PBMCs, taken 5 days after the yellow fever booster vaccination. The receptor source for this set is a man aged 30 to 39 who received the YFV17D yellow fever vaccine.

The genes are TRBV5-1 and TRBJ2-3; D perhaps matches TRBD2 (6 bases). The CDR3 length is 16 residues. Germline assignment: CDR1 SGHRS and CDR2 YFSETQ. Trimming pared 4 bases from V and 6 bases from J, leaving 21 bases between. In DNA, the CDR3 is TGCGCCAGCAGCCCAGGAGGGGTAATGGTCGTCGATACGCAGTATTTT. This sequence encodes CASSPGGVMVVDTQYF. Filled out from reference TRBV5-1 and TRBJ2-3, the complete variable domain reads KAGVTQTPRYLIKTRGQQVTLSCSPISGHRSVSWYQQTPGQGLQFLFEYFSETQRNKGNFPGRFSGRQFSNSRSEMNVSTLELGDSALYLCASSPGGVMVVDTQYFGPGTRLTVL.

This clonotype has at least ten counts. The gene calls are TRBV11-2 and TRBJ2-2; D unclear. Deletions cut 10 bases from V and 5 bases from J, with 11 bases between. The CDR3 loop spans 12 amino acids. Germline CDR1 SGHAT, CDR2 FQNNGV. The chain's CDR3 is CATRVETGELFF. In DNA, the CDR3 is TGTGCCACCCGGGTTGAGACCGGGGAGCTGTTTTTT.

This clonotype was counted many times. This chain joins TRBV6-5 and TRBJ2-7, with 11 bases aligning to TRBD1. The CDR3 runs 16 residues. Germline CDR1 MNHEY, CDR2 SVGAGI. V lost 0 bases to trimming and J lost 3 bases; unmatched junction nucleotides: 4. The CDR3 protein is CASSYSHGTGGYEQYF. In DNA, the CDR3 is TGTGCCAGCAGTTACTCGCATGGGACAGGGGGCTACGAGCAGTACTTC.

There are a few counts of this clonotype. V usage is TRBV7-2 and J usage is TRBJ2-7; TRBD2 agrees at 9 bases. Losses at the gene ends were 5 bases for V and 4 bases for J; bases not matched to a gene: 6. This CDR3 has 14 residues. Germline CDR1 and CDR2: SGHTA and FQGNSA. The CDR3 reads CASSMTSGPYEQYF. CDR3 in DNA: TGTGCCAGCAGCATGACTAGCGGCCCTTACGAGCAGTACTTC.

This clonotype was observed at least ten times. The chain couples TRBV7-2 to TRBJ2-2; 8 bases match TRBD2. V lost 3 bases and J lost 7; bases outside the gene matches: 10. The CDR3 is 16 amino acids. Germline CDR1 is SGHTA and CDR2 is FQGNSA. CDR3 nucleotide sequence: TGTGCCAGCAGCTTGGCCGGGACTAGTAGTGGCGGGGAGCTGTTTTTT. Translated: CASSLAGTSSGGELFF.

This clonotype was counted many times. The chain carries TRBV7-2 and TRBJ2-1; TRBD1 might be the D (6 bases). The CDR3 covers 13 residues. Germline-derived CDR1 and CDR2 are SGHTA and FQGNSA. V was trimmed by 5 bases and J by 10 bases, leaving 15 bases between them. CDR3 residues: CASSAGTYDEQFF. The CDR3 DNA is TGTGCCAGCAGCGCCGGGACATACGACGAGCAGTTCTTC.

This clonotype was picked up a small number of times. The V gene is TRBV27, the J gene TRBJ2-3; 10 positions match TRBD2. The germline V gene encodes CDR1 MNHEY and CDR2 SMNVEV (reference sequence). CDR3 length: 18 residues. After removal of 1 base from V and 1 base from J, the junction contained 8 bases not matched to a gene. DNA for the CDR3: TGTGCCAGCAGTTTATTCGGCCCCGGGACTAGCGGCACAGATACGCAGTATTTT. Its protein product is CASSLFGPGTSGTDTQYF.

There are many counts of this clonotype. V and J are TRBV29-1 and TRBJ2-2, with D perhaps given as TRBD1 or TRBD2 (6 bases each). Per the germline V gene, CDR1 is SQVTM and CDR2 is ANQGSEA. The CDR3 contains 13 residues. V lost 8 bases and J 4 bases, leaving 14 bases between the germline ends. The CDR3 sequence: CSTRRGTTGELFF. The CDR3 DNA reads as TGCAGCACGAGGAGGGGGACCACCGGGGAGCTGTTTTTT.

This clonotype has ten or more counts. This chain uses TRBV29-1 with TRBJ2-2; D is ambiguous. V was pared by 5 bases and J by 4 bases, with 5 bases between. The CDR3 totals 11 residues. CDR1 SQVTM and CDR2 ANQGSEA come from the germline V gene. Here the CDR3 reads CSVMVTGELFF. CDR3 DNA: TGCAGCGTTATGGTCACCGGGGAGCTGTTTTTT.

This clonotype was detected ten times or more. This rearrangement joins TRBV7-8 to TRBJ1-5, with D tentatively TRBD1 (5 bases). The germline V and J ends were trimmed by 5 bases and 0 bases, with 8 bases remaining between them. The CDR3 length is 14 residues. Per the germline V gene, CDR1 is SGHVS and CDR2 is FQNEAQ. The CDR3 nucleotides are TGTGCCAGCAGCCAGACAGATAGCAATCAGCCCCAGCATTTT. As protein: CASSQTDSNQPQHF.

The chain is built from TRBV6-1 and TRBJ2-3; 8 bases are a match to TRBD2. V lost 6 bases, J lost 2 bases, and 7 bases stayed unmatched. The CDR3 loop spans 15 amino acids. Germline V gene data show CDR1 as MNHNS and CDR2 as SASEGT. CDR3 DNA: TGTGCCAGCAGCCCGGGACTAGACAACACAGATACGCAGTATTTT. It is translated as CASSPGLDNTDTQYF.